This TCR beta chain was documented in a study of Tregs in tolerant kidney transplant recipients. Looking at the study overall: Recipient cells were told from donor cells by antibody staining. Regarding the study as a whole: Findings come from small patient numbers and require larger validation. No direct test of biological reproducibility was done here. Activated donor B cell expansion appeared to reveal the most relevant donor-specific TCRbeta repertoire.

Generated by immunoSEQ multiplex PCR, the TCRdb table keeps only in-frame clones and is missing some. The sample lists approximately 20,000 clones; about 71% were seen once. In this sample, this clone turned up a few times. Its specificity is not known. Trimming left V 0 bases short and J 7 bases short, with 22 bases between. The CDR3 spans 17 residues. In germline, CDR1 is SGDLS, CDR2 YYNGEE. Material for sequencing was Tregs from blood cultured with allogeneic cells. The gene calls are TRBV9 and TRBJ1-2, with D unresolved. The source is a human donor in good health. The CDR3 loop is CASSVALTVSWVGGYTF. In DNA, the CDR3 is TGTGCCAGCAGCGTAGCTTTGACGGTCTCTTGGGTAGGTGGCTACACCTTC.